The 20 T cell receptor beta chains in this list originate from one sample, sequenced in a study of prognosis after radiotherapy for stage I lung cancer. Genomic DNA was the source, and TCR beta CDR3 was amplified from it by two-round multiplex PCR. Amplification during the initial PCR round employed primers specific to each TRBV and TRBJ gene. Each CDR3 protein is one row after TCRdb ran MiXCR on the multiplex PCR reads. The sample lists about 22,000 distinct CDR3 sequences, about 40% occurring once. Sequences were derived from PBMCs, sampled before or after stereotactic body radiation therapy (not recorded which). These receptors all stem from a donor over 45 with non-small cell lung cancer.

This clonotype was recorded at least ten times. This chain links TRBV10-2 with TRBJ2-3; no firm D call. V was shortened by 6 bases and J by 1 base, with 17 bases between the two germline ends. The CDR3 contains 16 residues. Germline CDR1 is WSHSY and CDR2 is SAAADI. The CDR3 reads CASRRTVSTRTDTQYF. CDR3 DNA sequence: TGCGCCAGCAGAAGGACGGTCTCCACTCGCACAGATACGCAGTATTTT.

This clonotype was picked up many times. V is TRBV5-4 and J is TRBJ1-1, with 8 nucleotides matching TRBD1. Germline trimming cut 3 bases from V and 7 bases from J; bases unmatched to any gene: 8. Germline loops: CDR1 SGHNT, CDR2 YYREEE (reference sequence). The CDR3 has 14 amino acids. CDR3 residues: CASSYFGTGGEAFF. CDR3 nucleotide sequence: TGTGCCAGCAGCTATTTTGGGACAGGTGGTGAAGCTTTCTTT.

Only a few counts were recorded for this clonotype. This chain joins TRBV6-2 or TRBV6-3 and TRBJ2-3; a possible D gene is TRBD2 (6 bases). This CDR3 region has 15 residues. Germline lookup yields CDR1 MNHEY and CDR2 SVGEGT. V was shortened by 5 bases and J by 10 bases, with 22 bases between the two germline ends. The CDR3 sequence: CASSEEDGGTGSQYF. The DNA for the CDR3 is TGTGCCAGCAGTGAAGAAGACGGCGGGACGGGATCGCAGTATTTT.

A remark on this clonotype: This may stem from a read error, because a much larger clone lies one nucleotide away. The V gene is TRBV27, the J gene TRBJ2-3; D ambiguous. This CDR3 comprises 13 residues. The V and J ends lost 2 bases and 7 bases respectively, with 10 bases between them. The germline gives CDR1 MNHEY, CDR2 SMNVEV (reference sequence). The CDR3 is CASSLSRPNTQYF. DNA of the CDR3: TGTGCCAGCAGTTTAAGTCGGCCAAATACGCAGTATTTT.

This clonotype came up many times. The rearrangement links TRBV12-3 or TRBV12-4 to TRBJ2-3; 11 bases line up with TRBD2. The CDR3 is made up of 21 amino acids. Germline trimming cut 5 bases from V and 2 bases from J; bases unmatched to any gene: 21. The CDR3 DNA reads TGTGCCAGCAGTCCGGACAGGGGTATTAGCGGGAGGGCCGAGGTCACAGATACGCAGTATTTT. Residues: CASSPDRGISGRAEVTDTQYF.

The V gene is TRBV11-2, the J gene TRBJ2-3, with 11 bases that match TRBD2. Germline V CDR1 and CDR2: SGHAT, FQNNGV. Trimming removed 5 bases from V and 7 bases from J; junction bases left unmatched: 11. There are 16 residues in the CDR3. The CDR3 reads CASSAPLAGESNTQYF. The CDR3 DNA is TGTGCCAGCAGCGCCCCACTAGCGGGAGAATCCAATACGCAGTATTTT.

This clonotype was recorded only once. V gene TRBV11-2 combines with J gene TRBJ2-6; D gene unclear. Trimming took off 2 bases at V and 1 base at J, with 9 bases between the two ends. From germline, CDR1 is SGHAT and CDR2 FQNNGV. The CDR3 is made up of 16 amino acids. The DNA for the CDR3 is TGTGCCAGCAGCTTATTCAGGTGTTCTGGGGCCAACGTCCTGACTTTC. Residues: CASSLFRCSGANVLTF.

This clonotype was recorded many times. The gene calls are TRBV6-1 and TRBJ2-7; a weak D match, TRBD2 (6 bases). The CDR3 runs to 11 residues. Trimming left V 6 bases short and J 9 bases short, with 12 bases between. Germline CDR1 and CDR2: MNHNS and SASEGT. CDR3 DNA: TGTGCCAGCAGAGGACCCGGGGGGCAGTACTTC. This encodes CASRGPGGQYF.

This clonotype was detected many times. The chain recombines TRBV5-6 with TRBJ1-4; unclear D gene. Germline V gene lookup returns CDR1 SGHDT and CDR2 YYEEEE. The length of the CDR3 is 17 residues. V was pared by 2 bases and J by 0 bases, with 14 bases between. The CDR3 spells CASSFRRGEATNEKLFF. The CDR3 region has the DNA TGTGCCAGCAGCTTTCGTCGGGGTGAAGCAACTAATGAAAAACTGTTTTTT.

This clonotype was counted ten times or more. The chain couples TRBV3-1 to TRBJ2-3, with no clear D. This CDR3 spans 14 amino acids. Per germline, CDR1 LGHDT and CDR2 YNNKEL (reference sequence). Trimming took off 4 bases at V and 0 bases at J, with 8 bases between the two ends. The CDR3 sequence is CASSLPRSTDTQYF. In nucleotides, the CDR3 is TGTGCCAGCAGCCTACCTAGGAGCACAGATACGCAGTATTTT.

This clonotype was seen ten or more times. CDR3 in amino acids: CASSLGTGLLSNQPQHF. CDR3 bases: TGTGCCAGCAGTTTAGGGACAGGTCTACTAAGCAATCAGCCCCAGCATTTT. The V call is TRBV12-3 or TRBV12-4, the J call TRBJ1-5; TRBD1 matches at 7 bases. With 1 base clipped from V and 1 base from J, the junction kept 7 bases outside the gene matches. This CDR3 is built from 17 residues.

About this clonotype: A far larger clone is a single base away, which makes a read error likely. CDR3 loop: CASSPVTGVAEQFF. Here the CDR3 DNA reads TGTGCCAGCAGCCCCGTGACAGGGGTTGCTGAGCAGTTCTTC. V usage is TRBV11-3 and J usage is TRBJ2-4, with TRBD1 matching 8 bases. The J call is uncertain, as TRBJ2-1 better fits the DNA end. Per germline, CDR1 SGHNT and CDR2 YENEEA. The CDR3 has 14 residues.

This chain links TRBV5-1 with TRBJ2-1; the D is unclear. The CDR3 runs 12 residues. V shed 1 base and J shed 4 bases, with 3 bases lying between them. CDR1 and CDR2 (germline): SGHRS, YFSETQ. CDR3 DNA: TGCGCCAGCAGCTTGTCGTACAATGAGCAGTTCTTC. This sequence encodes CASSLSYNEQFF.

This clonotype has ten or more counts. The genes are TRBV20-1 and TRBJ2-7; weak D call: TRBD1 (7 bases). V shed 6 bases and J shed 1 base, with 16 bases lying between them. The CDR3 covers 14 residues. CDR1 DFQATT and CDR2 SNEGSKA come from the germline V gene (reference sequence). The CDR3 sequence: CSAEGDRESYEQYF. As DNA, the CDR3 is TGCAGTGCGGAGGGAGACAGGGAATCCTACGAGCAGTACTTC.

This clonotype was seen many times. V and J are TRBV30 and TRBJ2-2; D is unclear. The V gene lost 0 bases and the J gene lost 6 bases, with 5 bases spanning the gap. This CDR3 has 12 residues. Germline V gene lookup returns CDR1 GTSNPN and CDR2 SVGIG (reference sequence). The CDR3 sequence is CAWSVVPGELFF. CDR3 bases: TGTGCCTGGAGTGTAGTTCCCGGGGAGCTGTTTTTT.

The chain carries TRBV6-1 and TRBJ2-3; tentative D call: TRBD1 (5 bases). CDR3 length: 16 residues. CDR1 and CDR2 (germline): MNHNS, SASEGT. Trimming took off 1 base at V and 3 bases at J, with 14 bases between the two ends. In DNA form, the CDR3 reads TGTGCCAGCAGTGAAGAATGGACATCTGCAACAGATACGCAGTATTTT. As protein: CASSEEWTSATDTQYF.

This clonotype was seen ten or more times. CDR3 DNA sequence: TGTGCCAGCGAAGGTAGGGGGGGGACAAGGATCGAAGATCAGCCCCAGCATTTT. As protein: CASEGRGGTRIEDQPQHF. The J gene is TRBJ1-5, the V gene TRBV6-4, with TRBD1 as a possible D gene (6 bases). The CDR3 runs 18 residues. V lost 8 bases to trimming and J lost 5 bases, with 28 bases between them. The germline CDR1 and CDR2 sequences are MRHNA and SNTAGT.

The chain uses TRBV27 and TRBJ2-7; the D is unclear. Germline V gene data show CDR1 as MNHEY and CDR2 as SMNVEV (reference sequence). The CDR3 totals 15 residues. V gave up 5 bases and J gave up 7 bases, with 21 bases separating them. CDR3 sequence reads: CASSTSELSWQEQYF. CDR3 bases: TGTGCCAGCAGTACCTCTGAGCTGAGCTGGCAAGAGCAGTACTTC.

The V call is TRBV12-3 or TRBV12-4, the J call TRBJ2-7, with D perhaps matching TRBD1 (6 bases). The V gene lost 3 bases and the J gene lost 6 bases, with 33 bases spanning the gap. This CDR3 spans 20 amino acids. CDR3 sequence: CASSFRQGRSMDSSSREQYF. The DNA for the CDR3 is TGTGCCAGCAGTTTTCGCCAGGGGCGGAGTATGGACTCGTCCTCCCGCGAGCAGTACTTC.

The CDR3 sequence: CASSYLAGGSEQYF. The CDR3 DNA is TGCGCCAGCAGCTACCTAGCGGGAGGGAGCGAGCAGTACTTC. The chain recombines TRBV5-1 with TRBJ2-7, with 12 nucleotides matching TRBD2. Germline V gene data show CDR1 as SGHRS and CDR2 as YFSETQ. The ends lost 3 bases at V and 6 bases at J; junction bases unmatched: 4. The CDR3 sequence is 14 residues long.